A single sample gave rise to the 5 T cell receptor beta chains below, sequenced in a study of long-term antiretroviral therapy in people with HIV. An immunoSEQ assay, version v3.0, was performed at survey level. Sequencing used immunoSEQ multiplex PCR; TCRdb keeps in-frame clones, though not all of them. The table shows fewer than 40,000 clones, with 80% occurring only once. The specimen was unsorted PBMCs, collected 3.4 years after starting antiretroviral therapy. The source of these receptors is a man aged 30 to 39 with HIV.

The chain recombines TRBV4-1 with TRBJ1-1; unclear D gene. The V and J ends lost 0 bases and 1 base respectively, with 6 bases between them. The CDR3 spans 14 residues. Germline lookup yields CDR1 MGHRA and CDR2 YSYEKL. The CDR3 DNA is TGCGCCAGCAGCCAAGAGGCAGCGAACACTGAAGCTTTCTTT. Its translation is CASSQEAANTEAFF.

About this clone: The junction shows a germline mismatch at one end, possibly a read error. The gene calls are TRBV5-1 and TRBJ2-1; 11 nucleotides align to TRBD2. CDR1 is SGHRS and CDR2 is YFSETQ in the germline V gene. The CDR3 has 16 amino acids. The CDR3 DNA follows: TGCGCCAGCAGTTTGGGGACTAGCGGACGGAACAATGAGCAGTTCTTC. This codes for CASSLGTSGRNNEQFF.

This chain uses TRBV9 with TRBJ2-7, with D possibly being TRBD2 (5 bases). Trimming left V 1 base short and J 1 base short, with 9 bases between. The V gene's germline CDR1 is SGDLS and CDR2 YYNGEE. The CDR3 extends over 14 amino acids. DNA of the CDR3: TGTGCCAGCAGCGTATATTCGGGGTCCTACGAGCAGTACTTC. Translating gives CASSVYSGSYEQYF.

The rearrangement joins TRBV7-9 to TRBJ1-4, with 7 bases lining up with TRBD1. This CDR3 is built from 14 residues. J was trimmed by 8 bases and V by 5 bases; bases with no gene match: 8. The germline gives CDR1 SEHNR, CDR2 FQNEAQ (reference sequence). This CDR3 is CASSMTGSREKLFF. The CDR3 DNA follows: TGTGCCAGCAGCATGACAGGGTCTCGAGAAAAACTGTTTTTT.

This chain uses TRBV5-1 with TRBJ2-1, with D perhaps TRBD2 (6 bases). The CDR3 is 15 amino acids. CDR1 is SGHRS, CDR2 YFSETQ, per germline. Trimming removed 1 base from V and 9 bases from J, with 17 bases in between. CDR3 sequence: CASSLTGGERGEQFF. The CDR3 DNA reads as TGCGCCAGCAGCTTGACTGGCGGGGAGAGGGGTGAGCAGTTCTTC.